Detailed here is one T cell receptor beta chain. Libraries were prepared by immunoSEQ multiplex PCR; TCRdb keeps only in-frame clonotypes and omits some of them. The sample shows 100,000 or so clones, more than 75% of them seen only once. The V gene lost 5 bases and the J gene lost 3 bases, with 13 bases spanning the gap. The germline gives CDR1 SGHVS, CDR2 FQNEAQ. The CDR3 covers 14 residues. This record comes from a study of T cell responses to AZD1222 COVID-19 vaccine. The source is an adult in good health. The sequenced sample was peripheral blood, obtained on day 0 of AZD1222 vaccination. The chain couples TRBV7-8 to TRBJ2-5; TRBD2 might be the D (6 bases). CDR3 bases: TGTGCCAGCAGCCCTGGGACTGGGAAAGAGACCCAGTACTTC. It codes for CASSPGTGKETQYF.